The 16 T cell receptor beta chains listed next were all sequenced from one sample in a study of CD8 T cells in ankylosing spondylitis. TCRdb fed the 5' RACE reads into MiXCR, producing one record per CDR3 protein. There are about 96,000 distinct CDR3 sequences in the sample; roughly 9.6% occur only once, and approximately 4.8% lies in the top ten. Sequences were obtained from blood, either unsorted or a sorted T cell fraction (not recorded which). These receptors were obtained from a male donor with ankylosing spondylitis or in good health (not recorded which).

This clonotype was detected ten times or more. The CDR3 loop reads CASSWGRGLGQPQHF. The CDR3 DNA follows: TGTGCCAGCAGCTGGGGCAGGGGGCTAGGTCAGCCCCAGCATTTT. The chain recombines TRBV6-1 with TRBJ1-5; the match to TRBD1 covers 8 bases. The CDR3 is made up of 15 amino acids. Trimming took 6 bases from V and 6 from J; bases not matched to a gene: 10. Germline V gene data show CDR1 as MNHNS and CDR2 as SASEGT.

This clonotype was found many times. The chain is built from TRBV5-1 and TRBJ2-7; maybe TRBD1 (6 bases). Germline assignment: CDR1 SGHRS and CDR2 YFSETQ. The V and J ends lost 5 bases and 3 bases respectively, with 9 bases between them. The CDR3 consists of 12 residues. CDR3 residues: CASRRDNYEQYF. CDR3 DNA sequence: TGCGCCAGCAGACGGGACAACTACGAGCAGTACTTC.

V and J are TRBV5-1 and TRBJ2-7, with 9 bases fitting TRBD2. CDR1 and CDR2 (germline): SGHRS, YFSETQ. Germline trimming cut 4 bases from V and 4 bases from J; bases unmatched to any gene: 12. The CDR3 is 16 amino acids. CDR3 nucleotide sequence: TGCGCCAGCAGCCTCAGTAGCGGGGGCGCGACATACGAGCAGTACTTC. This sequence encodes CASSLSSGGATYEQYF.

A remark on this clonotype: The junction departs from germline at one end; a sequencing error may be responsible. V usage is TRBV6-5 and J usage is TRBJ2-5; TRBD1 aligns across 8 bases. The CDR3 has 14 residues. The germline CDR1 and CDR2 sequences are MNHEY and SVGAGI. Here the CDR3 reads CASSDSGGPETQYF. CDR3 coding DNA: TGTGCCAGCAGTGACTCAGGGGGCCCAGAGACCCAGTACTTC.

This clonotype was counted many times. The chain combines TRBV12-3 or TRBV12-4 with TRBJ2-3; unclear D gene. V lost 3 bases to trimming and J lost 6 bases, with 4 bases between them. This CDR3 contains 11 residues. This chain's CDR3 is CASSFKDTQYF. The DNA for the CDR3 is TGTGCCAGCAGTTTCAAGGATACGCAGTATTTT.

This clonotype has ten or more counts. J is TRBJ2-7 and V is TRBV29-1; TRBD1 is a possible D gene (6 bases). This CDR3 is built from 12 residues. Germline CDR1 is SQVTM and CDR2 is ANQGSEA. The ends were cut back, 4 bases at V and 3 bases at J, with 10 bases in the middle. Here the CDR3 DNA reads TGCAGCGTTGTCAGGGGTGGCTACGAGCAGTACTTC. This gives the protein CSVVRGGYEQYF.

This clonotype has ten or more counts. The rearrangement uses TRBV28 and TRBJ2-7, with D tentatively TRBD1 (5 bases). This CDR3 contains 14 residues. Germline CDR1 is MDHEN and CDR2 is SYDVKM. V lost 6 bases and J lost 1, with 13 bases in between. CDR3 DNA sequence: TGTGCCAGCAGCCTGGTCCAGGGTTCCTACGAGCAGTACTTC. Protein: CASSLVQGSYEQYF.

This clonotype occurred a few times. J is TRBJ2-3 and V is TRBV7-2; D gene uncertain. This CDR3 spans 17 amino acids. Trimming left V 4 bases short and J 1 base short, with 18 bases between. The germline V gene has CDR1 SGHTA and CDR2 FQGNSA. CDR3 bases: TGTGCCAGCAGCTCCCTACCGACACGACCTGGCACAGATACGCAGTATTTT. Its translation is CASSSLPTRPGTDTQYF.

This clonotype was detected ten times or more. This CDR3 is CASSLFHEQYF. The CDR3 region has the DNA TGTGCCAGCAGTTTATTCCACGAGCAGTACTTC. This chain joins TRBV28 and TRBJ2-7; D is ambiguous. Germline CDR1 and CDR2: MDHEN and SYDVKM. The CDR3 contains 11 residues. V was clipped by 1 base and J by 5 bases, with 3 bases between them.

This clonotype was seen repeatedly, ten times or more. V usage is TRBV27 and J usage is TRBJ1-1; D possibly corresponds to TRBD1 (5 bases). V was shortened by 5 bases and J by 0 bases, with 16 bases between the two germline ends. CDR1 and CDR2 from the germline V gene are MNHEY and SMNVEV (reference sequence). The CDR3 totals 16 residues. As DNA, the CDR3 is TGTGCCAGCAGTGCCAGCCGAGACAGCCTGAACACTGAAGCTTTCTTT. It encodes CASSASRDSLNTEAFF.

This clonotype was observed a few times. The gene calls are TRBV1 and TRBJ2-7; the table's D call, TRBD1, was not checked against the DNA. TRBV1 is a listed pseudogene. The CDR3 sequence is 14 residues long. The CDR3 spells CSAMDGSLGDEQYF. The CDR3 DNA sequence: TGCAGCGCGATGGACGGGTCTTTGGGGGACGAGCAGTACTTC.

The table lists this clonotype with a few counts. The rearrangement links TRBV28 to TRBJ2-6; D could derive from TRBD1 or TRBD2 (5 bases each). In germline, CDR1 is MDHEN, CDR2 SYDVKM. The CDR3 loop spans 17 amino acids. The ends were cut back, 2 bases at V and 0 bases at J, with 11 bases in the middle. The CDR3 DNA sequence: TGTGCCAGCAGTTTAAGGGGAGACCGCTCTGGGGCCAACGTCCTGACTTTC. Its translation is CASSLRGDRSGANVLTF.

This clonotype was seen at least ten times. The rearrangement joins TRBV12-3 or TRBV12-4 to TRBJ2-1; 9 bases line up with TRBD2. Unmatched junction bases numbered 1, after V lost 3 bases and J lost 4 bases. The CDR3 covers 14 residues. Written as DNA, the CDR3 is TGTGCCAGCAGTTTTACTAGCGGGTACAATGAGCAGTTCTTC. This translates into CASSFTSGYNEQFF.

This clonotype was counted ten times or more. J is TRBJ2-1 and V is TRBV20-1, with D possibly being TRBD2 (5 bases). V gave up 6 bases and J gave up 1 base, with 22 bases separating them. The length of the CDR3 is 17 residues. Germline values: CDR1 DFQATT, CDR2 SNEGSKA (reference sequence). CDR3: CSATSPLGPHSYNEQFF. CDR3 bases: TGCAGTGCCACCAGCCCACTAGGTCCCCATTCCTACAATGAGCAGTTCTTC.

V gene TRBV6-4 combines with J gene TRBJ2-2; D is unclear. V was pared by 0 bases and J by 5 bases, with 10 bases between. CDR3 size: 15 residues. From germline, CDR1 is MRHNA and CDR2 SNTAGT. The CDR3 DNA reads TGTGCCAGCAGTGACTCTATAGGGCGTACCGGGGAGCTGTTTTTT. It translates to CASSDSIGRTGELFF.

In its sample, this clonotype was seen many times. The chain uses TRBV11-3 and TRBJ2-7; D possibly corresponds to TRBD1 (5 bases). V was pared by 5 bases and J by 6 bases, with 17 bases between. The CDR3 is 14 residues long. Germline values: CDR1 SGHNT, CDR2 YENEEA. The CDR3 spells CASSQSFPQGEQYF. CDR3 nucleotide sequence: TGTGCCAGCAGCCAATCATTCCCGCAGGGCGAGCAGTACTTC.